One sample yielded the 19 T cell receptor beta chains listed below, sequenced in a study of T cell repertoires in cytomegalovirus infection. These receptors' antigens are unknown. MiXCR, applied by TCRdb to the reads, yields one record per CDR3 protein. The sample carries 600,000 to 700,000 distinct CDR3 sequences, approximately 33% recorded once. The starting material was cultured PBMCs, obtained from culture after CMV antigen stimulation. These receptors were taken from a human donor in good health (CMV status not recorded). Some clones in this sample may be carry-over from other donors' samples.

V gene TRBV15 combines with J gene TRBJ2-4; a possible D gene is TRBD2 (6 bases). CDR1 and CDR2 (germline): LNHNV, YYDKDF (reference sequence). V lost 5 bases and J lost 8, with 19 bases in between. CDR3 length equals 15 residues. CDR3 DNA: TGTGCCACCAGCTTCCAAACCGGGGGAATGGACATTCAGTACTTC. Its translation: CATSFQTGGMDIQYF.

This clonotype appeared a few times. V gene TRBV4-1 combines with J gene TRBJ2-7, with a tentative D call TRBD1 (6 bases). The CDR3 extends over 16 amino acids. Germline V gene lookup returns CDR1 MGHRA and CDR2 YSYEKL. V was trimmed by 1 base and J by 3 bases, leaving 16 bases between them. CDR3 nucleotides: TGCGCCAGCAGCCAAGTCGGGCAGGGGAAGGGCTACGAGCAGTACTTC. Amino acids: CASSQVGQGKGYEQYF.

The chain employs TRBV7-2 and TRBJ2-4; the D is unclear. This CDR3 contains 17 residues. CDR1 is SGHTA and CDR2 is FQGNSA in the germline V gene. V lost 0 bases, J lost 0 bases, and 12 bases lay in between. Here the CDR3 DNA reads TGTGCCAGCAGCTTAGCACCCTCTAGGAGAGCCAAAAACATTCAGTACTTC. Translation: CASSLAPSRRAKNIQYF.

The rearrangement uses TRBV28 and TRBJ2-3; perhaps TRBD1 as D (5 bases). This CDR3 spans 15 amino acids. CDR1 is MDHEN and CDR2 is SYDVKM in the germline V gene. Deletions cut 2 bases from V and 5 bases from J, with 14 bases between. CDR3 in amino acids: CASSLGAGTVDTQYF. CDR3 sequence (DNA): TGTGCCAGCAGTTTAGGGGCTGGCACCGTAGATACGCAGTATTTT.

V gene TRBV6-8 combines with J gene TRBJ2-7, with D maybe TRBD2 (5 bases). This CDR3 region has 15 residues. V dropped 4 bases and J dropped 7 bases, with 20 bases sitting between them. CDR1 MNHGY and CDR2 SAAAGT come from the germline V gene. CDR3 sequence (DNA): TGTGCCAGCAGTTCGACCCCTCGGGGTTGGAGGGAGCAGTACTTC. It translates to CASSSTPRGWREQYF.

This chain links TRBV28 with TRBJ2-7; D might be TRBD1 (5 bases). Germline values: CDR1 MDHEN, CDR2 SYDVKM. V lost 2 bases to trimming and J lost 2 bases, with 10 bases between them. The CDR3 is 14 amino acids. The CDR3 loop reads CASSLVGRAYEQYF. CDR3 sequence (DNA): TGTGCCAGCAGTTTAGTCGGCAGGGCCTACGAGCAGTACTTC.

The chain carries TRBV12-3 or TRBV12-4 and TRBJ2-5; D tentatively reads TRBD1 or TRBD2 (7 bases each). Trimming took 0 bases from V and 5 from J, leaving 16 bases between them. CDR3 length: 16 amino acids. The CDR3 sequence is CASSLAPPGGAETQYF. DNA of the CDR3: TGTGCCAGCAGTTTAGCGCCCCCAGGGGGGGCGGAGACCCAGTACTTC.

Only a few counts were recorded for this clonotype. The chain has TRBV2 and TRBJ2-3; the D gene is possibly TRBD2 (6 bases). Trimming took 4 bases from V and 7 from J, leaving 18 bases between them. There are 15 residues in the CDR3. Germline CDR1 and CDR2: SNHLY and FYNNEI. CDR3: CASSAGTGRLNTQYF. The CDR3, as DNA: TGTGCCAGCAGTGCCGGGACTGGGCGTTTGAATACGCAGTATTTT.

The gene calls are TRBV27 and TRBJ2-5, with 10 nucleotides matching TRBD1. The CDR3 totals 15 residues. The ends lost 7 bases at V and 2 bases at J; junction bases unmatched: 7. Germline values: CDR1 MNHEY, CDR2 SMNVEV (reference sequence). The CDR3 coding sequence is TGTGCCAGCAAAGACCGGGACAGGGGTCAAGAGACCCAGTACTTC. It encodes CASKDRDRGQETQYF.

The sample holds a few counts of this clonotype. V gene TRBV4-3 combines with J gene TRBJ2-3, with D possibly being TRBD2 (5 bases). Germline-derived CDR1 and CDR2 are LGHNA and YSLEER. The CDR3 length is 16 residues. Trimming left V 0 bases short and J 1 base short, with 11 bases between. This chain's CDR3 is CASSQDGRRGTDTQYF. The CDR3, as DNA: TGCGCCAGCAGCCAAGATGGCAGGCGGGGCACAGATACGCAGTATTTT.

This clonotype was counted only a few times. The chain couples TRBV7-9 to TRBJ1-1; D ambiguous. Deletions cut 1 base from V and 0 bases from J, with 6 bases between. The germline CDR1 and CDR2 sequences are SEHNR and FQNEAQ (reference sequence). The length of the CDR3 is 14 residues. DNA for the CDR3: TGTGCCAGCAGCTTAGGACACGTGAACACTGAAGCTTTCTTT. Translated: CASSLGHVNTEAFF.

To note about this clonotype: A much larger clone sits a single nucleotide away, making a read error possible. V and J are TRBV7-9 and TRBJ1-6; perhaps TRBD1 as D (5 bases). This CDR3 has 15 residues. Germline-derived CDR1 and CDR2 are SEHNR and FQNEAQ (reference sequence). Trimming took 4 bases from V and 7 from J, leaving 14 bases between them. For the CDR3, the DNA is TGTGCCAGCAGCTCTTTAGGGGCCCCAAATTCACCCCTCCACTTT. Translated: CASSSLGAPNSPLHF.

The rearrangement uses TRBV6-1 and TRBJ2-7; 8 nucleotides match TRBD2. Germline values: CDR1 MNHNS, CDR2 SASEGT. The trim removed 10 bases at V and 5 bases at J, leaving 10 bases unmatched. This CDR3 has 13 residues. CDR3 loop: CATTAGASNEQYF. The CDR3 DNA is TGTGCCACCACAGCGGGAGCGTCTAACGAGCAGTACTTC.

The genes are TRBV20-1 and TRBJ2-7; TRBD2 aligns across 12 bases. CDR1 and CDR2 from the germline V gene are DFQATT and SNEGSKA (reference sequence). The CDR3 is 15 amino acids. The J segment lost 1 base and the V segment lost 3 bases, leaving 4 bases of the junction unmatched. The DNA for the CDR3 is TGCAGTGCTAGGTTACTAGCGGGAGGTTCCTACGAGCAGTACTTC. It translates to CSARLLAGGSYEQYF.

This clonotype has more than one count but fewer than ten. The V call is TRBV7-2, the J call TRBJ2-3, with TRBD2 matching over 9 bases. The germline V gene has CDR1 SGHTA and CDR2 FQGNSA. Trimming cost V 2 bases and J 5 bases; bases outside gene matches: 8. The CDR3 is made up of 16 amino acids. As DNA, the CDR3 is TGTGCCAGCAGCTTATATCTGAGCGGGAGGATAGATACGCAGTATTTT. Amino acid sequence: CASSLYLSGRIDTQYF.

The rearrangement joins TRBV23-1 to TRBJ2-1; 7 nucleotides agree with TRBD1. TRBV23-1 has ORF status, its function being uncertain. The CDR3 length is 19 residues. The V segment lost 0 bases and the J segment 1 base; nucleotides outside the gene matches: 12. The CDR3 DNA reads TGCGCCAGCAGTCAATCGAGGTTCAGGGGGAAAAAGTCCTACAATGAGCAGTTCTTC. This translates into CASSQSRFRGKKSYNEQFF.

The chain has TRBV28 and TRBJ1-5; perhaps TRBD1 as D (5 bases). The V gene lost 2 bases and the J gene lost 3 bases, with 11 bases spanning the gap. Germline V lookup: CDR1 MDHEN, CDR2 SYDVKM. The length of the CDR3 is 15 residues. The CDR3 sequence: CASSLQGPYNQPQHF. The CDR3 DNA reads TGTGCCAGCAGTTTACAGGGACCGTACAATCAGCCCCAGCATTTT.

The rearrangement links TRBV7-9 to TRBJ2-1; D gene unclear. This CDR3 contains 12 residues. V lost 3 bases to trimming and J lost 6 bases, with 6 bases between them. The germline V gene has CDR1 SEHNR and CDR2 FQNEAQ (reference sequence). The CDR3 is CASSFLSNEQFF. In DNA form, the CDR3 reads TGTGCCAGCAGCTTTCTGAGCAATGAGCAGTTCTTC.

As for this clonotype: This may come from a read error, since a much larger clone is one base off. This chain connects TRBV2 to TRBJ1-1; D unresolved. The CDR3 has 13 amino acids. With 6 bases removed from V and 1 base from J, the gap between germline ends came to 9 bases. CDR1 is SNHLY and CDR2 is FYNNEI in the germline V gene. The CDR3 DNA sequence: TGTGCCAGCAGCCCGGACGCGAACACTGAAGCTTTCTTT. Residues: CASSPDANTEAFF.